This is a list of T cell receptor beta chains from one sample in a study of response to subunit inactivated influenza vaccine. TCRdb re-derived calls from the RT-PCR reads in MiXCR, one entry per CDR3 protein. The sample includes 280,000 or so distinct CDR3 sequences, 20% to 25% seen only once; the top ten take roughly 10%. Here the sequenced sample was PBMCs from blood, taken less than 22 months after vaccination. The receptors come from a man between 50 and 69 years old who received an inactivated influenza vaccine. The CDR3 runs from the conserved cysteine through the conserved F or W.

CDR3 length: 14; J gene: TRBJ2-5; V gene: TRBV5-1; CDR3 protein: CASSLGTGGETQYF
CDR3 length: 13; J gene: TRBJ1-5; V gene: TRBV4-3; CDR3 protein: CASSQARNQPQHF
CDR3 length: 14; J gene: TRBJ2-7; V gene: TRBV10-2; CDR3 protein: CASSGDRVSYEQYF
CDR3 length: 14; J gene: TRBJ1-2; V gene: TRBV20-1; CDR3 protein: CSARDVRGSESYTF
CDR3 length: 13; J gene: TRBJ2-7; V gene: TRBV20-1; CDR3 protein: CSARERGWYEQYF
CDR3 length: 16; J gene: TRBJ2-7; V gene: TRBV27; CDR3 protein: CASNPIGAGGPYEQYF
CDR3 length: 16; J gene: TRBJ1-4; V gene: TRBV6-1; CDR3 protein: CASKIETRATNEKLFF
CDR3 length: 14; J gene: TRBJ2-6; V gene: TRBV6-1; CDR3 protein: CASSREYPANVMTF
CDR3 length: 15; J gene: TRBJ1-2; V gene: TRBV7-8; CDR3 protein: CASSLSGGIGYGYTF
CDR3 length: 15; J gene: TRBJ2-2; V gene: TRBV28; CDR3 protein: CASSWDRSEAGELFF
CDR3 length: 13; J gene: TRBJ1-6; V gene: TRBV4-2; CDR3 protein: CASSQGWDSPLHF
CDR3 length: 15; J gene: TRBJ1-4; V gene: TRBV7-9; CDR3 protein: CASSLAGTGSEKLFF
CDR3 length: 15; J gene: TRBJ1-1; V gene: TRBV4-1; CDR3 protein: CASSLRGGENTEAFF
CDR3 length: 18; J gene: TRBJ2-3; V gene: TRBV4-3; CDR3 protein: CASSQDIARTSRPDTQYF
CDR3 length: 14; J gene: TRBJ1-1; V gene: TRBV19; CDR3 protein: CASSIQGWSTEAFF
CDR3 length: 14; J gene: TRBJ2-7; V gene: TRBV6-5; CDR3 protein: CASSYSDNLYEQYF
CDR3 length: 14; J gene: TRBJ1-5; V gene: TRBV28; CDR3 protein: CASNSPGGSHPQHF
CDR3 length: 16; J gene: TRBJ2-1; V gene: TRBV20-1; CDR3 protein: CSARDWSLDHGDEQFF
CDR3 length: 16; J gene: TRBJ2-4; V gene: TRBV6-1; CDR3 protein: CASSSIQELAKNIQYF